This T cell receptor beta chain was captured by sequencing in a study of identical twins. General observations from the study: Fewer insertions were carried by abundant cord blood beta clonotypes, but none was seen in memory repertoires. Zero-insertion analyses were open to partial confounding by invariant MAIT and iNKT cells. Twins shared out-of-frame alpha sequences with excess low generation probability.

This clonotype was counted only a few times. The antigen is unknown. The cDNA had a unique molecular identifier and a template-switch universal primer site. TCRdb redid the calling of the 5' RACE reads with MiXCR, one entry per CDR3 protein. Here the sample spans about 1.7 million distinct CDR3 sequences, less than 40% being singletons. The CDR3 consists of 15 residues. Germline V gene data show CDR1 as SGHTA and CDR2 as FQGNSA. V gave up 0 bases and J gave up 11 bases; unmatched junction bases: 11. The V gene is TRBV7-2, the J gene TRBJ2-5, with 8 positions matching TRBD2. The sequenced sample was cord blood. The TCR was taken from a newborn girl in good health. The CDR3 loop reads CASSLATGGNNEQYF. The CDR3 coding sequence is TGTGCCAGCAGCTTAGCGACGGGAGGGAACAATGAGCAGTACTTC.